One and the same sample provided the 24 T cell receptor beta chains below, sequenced in a study of OX40 agonist ivuxolimab in advanced cancers. Profiling relied on immunoSEQ multiplex PCR, and the TCRdb table lists in-frame clones only, not all of them. The profile shows some 39,000 clones, approximately 90% of them singletons. Specimen: CD4+ or CD8+ T cells sorted from blood, collected in a trial of the OX40 agonist ivuxolimab. These receptors were collected from an adult with an advanced solid tumor such as melanoma, head and neck, liver or kidney cancer.

J is TRBJ1-1 and V is TRBV5-1; 7 bases align to TRBD1. The CDR3 is 17 amino acids. Germline-derived CDR1 and CDR2 are SGHRS and YFSETQ. J lost 0 bases, V lost 4 bases, and 12 bases had no gene match. This CDR3 is CASSQNRQGVVNTEAFF. The CDR3 DNA reads as TGCGCCAGCAGCCAAAACAGACAGGGTGTTGTGAACACTGAAGCTTTCTTT.

The gene calls are TRBV4-1 and TRBJ2-7, with TRBD1 identical over 7 bases. The junction had 9 bases not matched to a gene; V was cut back by 0 bases and J by 7 bases. Germline assignment: CDR1 MGHRA and CDR2 YSYEKL. This CDR3 has 15 amino acids. The CDR3 DNA is TGCGCCAGCAGCCAAGAGGTAGATAGGGGGCTTGAGCAGTACTTC. Residues: CASSQEVDRGLEQYF.

The rearrangement joins TRBV4-2 to TRBJ1-5, with D perhaps matching TRBD1 (5 bases). V was clipped by 0 bases and J by 9 bases, with 9 bases between them. The CDR3 has 13 amino acids. Looked up from germline, CDR1 is LGHNA and CDR2 is YNFKEQ. The CDR3 reads CASSQDRVGPQHF. In DNA form, the CDR3 reads TGTGCCAGCAGCCAAGACAGGGTAGGGCCCCAGCATTTT.

The chain has TRBV6-6 and TRBJ2-7; TRBD2 aligns across 8 bases. The CDR3 loop spans 14 amino acids. The V gene end was trimmed by 6 bases and the J gene end by 4 bases; junction bases not matched to a gene: 8. CDR1 and CDR2 from the germline V gene are MNHNY and SVGAGI (reference sequence). The CDR3 region has the DNA TGTGCCAGCAGGCAAGCGGGAGCCGTGTACGAGCAGTACTTC. The encoded protein is CASRQAGAVYEQYF.

J is TRBJ2-5 and V is TRBV5-8; D might be TRBD2 (6 bases). CDR3 length: 15 amino acids. Germline V gives CDR1 SGHTS, CDR2 YDEGEE. Trimming removed 3 bases from V and 5 bases from J, with 17 bases in between. CDR3 sequence: CASSSSGGDYETQYF. The CDR3 nucleotides are TGTGCCAGCAGCTCCTCCGGAGGGGATTACGAGACCCAGTACTTC. Combining the CDR3 with reference TRBV5-8 and TRBJ2-5 gives the whole variable domain EAGVTQSPTHLIKTRGQQATLRCSPISGHTSVYWYQQALGLGLQFLLWYDEGEERNRGNFPPRFSGRQFPNYSSELNVNALELEDSALYLCASSSSGGDYETQYFGPGTRLLVL.

This clone was picked up one time. The chain couples TRBV7-9 to TRBJ1-1, with D possibly being TRBD1 (6 bases). V lost 5 bases to trimming and J lost 0 bases, with 16 bases between them. Germline V gene data show CDR1 as SEHNR and CDR2 as FQNEAQ (reference sequence). The CDR3 is 16 residues long. CDR3 sequence (DNA): TGTGCCAGCAGCGCCTACAGGGAGACTATGAACACTGAAGCTTTCTTT. Encoded protein: CASSAYRETMNTEAFF.

V and J are TRBV2 and TRBJ1-1; D may be TRBD1 (6 bases). The V end lost 7 bases, the J end lost 10 bases, and 22 bases lay between the germline ends. The CDR3 contains 14 residues. Germline V gene data show CDR1 as SNHLY and CDR2 as FYNNEI. The CDR3 coding sequence is TGTGCCAGCAATTTAGGGGGGGGGATTAAGGGAGCTTTCTTT. It yields the protein CASNLGGGIKGAFF.

The chain employs TRBV7-6 and TRBJ2-7; weak D call: TRBD1 (6 bases). Germline lookup yields CDR1 SGHVS and CDR2 FNYEAQ. Trimming cost V 8 bases and J 3 bases, with 11 bases left between them. The CDR3 length is 12 residues. CDR3 coding DNA: TGTGCCAGCTCCGAGGGGGACTACGAGCAGTACTTC. Amino acids: CASSEGDYEQYF.

The chain joins TRBV18 to TRBJ2-7; no reliable D call. Trimming cost V 4 bases and J 2 bases, with 9 bases left between them. The CDR3 loop spans 13 amino acids. Germline assignment: CDR1 KGHSH and CDR2 LQKENI. The CDR3, as DNA: TGTGCCAGCTCACAGTCAGTAGCCTACGAGCAGTACTTC. Its protein product is CASSQSVAYEQYF.

CDR3 in DNA: TGTGCCAGCAAACCCATGGGACTAGCGGGAGGGAGGGACTACGAGCAGTACTTC. Translating it yields CASKPMGLAGGRDYEQYF. The chain combines TRBV7-2 with TRBJ2-7; the match to TRBD2 covers 16 bases. V was clipped by 7 bases and J by 3 bases; unmatched bases: 12. The CDR3 sequence is 18 residues long. Per germline, CDR1 SGHTA and CDR2 FQGNSA.

V usage is TRBV18 and J usage is TRBJ1-1; no clear D gene. V was trimmed by 3 bases and J by 0 bases, leaving 5 bases between them. The CDR3 loop spans 13 amino acids. In germline, CDR1 is KGHSH, CDR2 LQKENI. CDR3: CASSPGVNTEAFF. CDR3 DNA: TGTGCCAGCTCACCCGGGGTGAACACTGAAGCTTTCTTT.

The chain is built from TRBV11-2 and TRBJ2-1, with TRBD2 matching over 12 bases. The V segment lost 5 bases and the J segment 9 bases; nucleotides outside the gene matches: 8. Germline V lookup: CDR1 SGHAT, CDR2 FQNNGV. The CDR3 sequence is 15 residues long. The CDR3 sequence is CASSATSGRLSEQFF. The DNA for the CDR3 is TGTGCCAGCAGCGCGACTAGCGGGAGACTCAGTGAGCAGTTCTTC.

The chain carries TRBV11-1 and TRBJ2-7; D perhaps matches TRBD2 (6 bases). Trimming cost V 1 base and J 7 bases, with 17 bases left between them. CDR1 SGHAT and CDR2 FQDESV come from the germline V gene (reference sequence). The length of the CDR3 is 15 residues. In DNA, the CDR3 is TGTGCCAGCAGCTTAGTAGTGGGACTCCTTAGGGAGCAGTACTTC. Its translation: CASSLVVGLLREQYF. The whole variable domain, remainder taken from reference TRBV11-1 and TRBJ2-7, is EAEVAQSPRYKITEKSQAVAFWCDPISGHATLYWYRQILGQGPELLVQFQDESVVDDSQLPKDRFSAERLKGVDSTLKIQPAELGDSAMYLCASSLVVGLLREQYFGPGTRLTVT.

CDR3 sequence reads: CAWSVLRGGLGDTQYF. The CDR3 DNA reads as TGTGCCTGGAGTGTATTGAGAGGGGGGCTGGGAGATACGCAGTATTTT. This chain joins TRBV30 and TRBJ2-3, with D perhaps matching TRBD1 or TRBD2 (6 bases each). V was trimmed by 0 bases and J by 5 bases, leaving 18 bases between them. Germline V gene sequence: CDR1 GTSNPN, CDR2 SVGIG (reference sequence). The CDR3 has 16 amino acids.

The chain combines TRBV7-9 with TRBJ2-2, with D hard to call. The CDR3 consists of 16 residues. Germline CDR1 SEHNR, CDR2 FQNEAQ (reference sequence). V was pared by 1 base and J by 4 bases, with 13 bases between. CDR3 sequence (DNA): TGTGCCAGCAGCTTAGGGCTATATCTCCTCACCGGGGAGCTGTTTTTT. Protein sequence: CASSLGLYLLTGELFF. Variable domain in full (rest from reference TRBV7-9 and TRBJ2-2): DTGVSQNPRHKITKRGQNVTFRCDPISEHNRLYWYRQTLGQGPEFLTYFQNEAQLEKSRLLSDRFSAERPKGSFSTLEIQRTEQGDSAMYLCASSLGLYLLTGELFFGEGSRLTVL.

The rearrangement uses TRBV19 and TRBJ1-4, with a possible D match to TRBD1 (5 bases). Germline assignment: CDR1 LNHDA and CDR2 SQIVND (reference sequence). V was shortened by 6 bases and J by 0 bases, with 11 bases between the two germline ends. This CDR3 has 15 amino acids. The CDR3, as DNA: TGTGCCAGTAGCGACCGGGGGGCAACTAATGAAAAACTGTTTTTT. It specifies CASSDRGATNEKLFF.

This chain connects TRBV15 to TRBJ2-1; D remains ambiguous. Trimming took 2 bases from V and 9 from J, leaving 17 bases between them. The CDR3 is made up of 15 amino acids. CDR1 and CDR2 from the germline V gene are LNHNV and YYDKDF (reference sequence). The CDR3 loop reads CATSRPQRSTSEQFF. The CDR3 coding sequence is TGTGCCACCAGCAGACCCCAACGCTCGACAAGTGAGCAGTTCTTC.

The V and J genes are TRBV5-6 and TRBJ2-1; 7 bases fit TRBD2. The trim removed 1 base at V and 4 bases at J, leaving 5 bases unmatched. Germline-derived CDR1 and CDR2 are SGHDT and YYEEEE. This CDR3 is built from 15 residues. This CDR3 is CASSLKGTMYNEQFF. CDR3 bases: TGTGCCAGCAGCTTGAAGGGGACTATGTACAATGAGCAGTTCTTC.

This clone occurred a few times. The rearrangement links TRBV19 to TRBJ2-1; maybe TRBD1 (6 bases). The CDR3 is made up of 14 amino acids. Trimming left V 5 bases short and J 9 bases short, with 17 bases between. Germline V gene data show CDR1 as LNHDA and CDR2 as SQIVND (reference sequence). CDR3 DNA sequence: TGTGCCAGTAGTGAAGGGGGATACGCGGGTGAGCAGTTCTTC. It translates to CASSEGGYAGEQFF. The whole variable domain, remainder taken from reference TRBV19 and TRBJ2-1, is DGGITQSPKYLFRKEGQNVTLSCEQNLNHDAMYWYRQDPGQGLRLIYYSQIVNDFQKGDIAEGYSVSREKKESFPLTVTSAQKNPTAFYLCASSEGGYAGEQFFGPGTRLTVL.

This rearrangement joins TRBV18 to TRBJ2-7; D could derive from TRBD1 or TRBD2 (5 bases each). V dropped 4 bases and J dropped 2 bases, with 12 bases sitting between them. Germline values: CDR1 KGHSH, CDR2 LQKENI. The CDR3 has 14 residues. The DNA of the CDR3 is TGTGCCAGCTCACGTCCGGGACCAACCTACGAGCAGTACTTC. Translation gives CASSRPGPTYEQYF.

The chain uses TRBV28 and TRBJ2-5; D tentatively fits TRBD1 or TRBD2 (7 bases each). Trimming removed 4 bases at V and 5 bases at J, with 14 bases between. The CDR3 runs 14 residues. Looked up from germline, CDR1 is MDHEN and CDR2 is SYDVKM. This CDR3 reads CASSSSRGGETQYF. The CDR3 DNA follows: TGTGCCAGCAGTTCAAGCAGGGGGGGGGAGACCCAGTACTTC.

This chain joins TRBV2 and TRBJ1-6; D gene unclear. Trimming took 8 bases from V and 7 from J, leaving 12 bases between them. Looked up from germline, CDR1 is SNHLY and CDR2 is FYNNEI. The CDR3 contains 13 residues. DNA of the CDR3: TGTGCCAGCCGGGTGGCCGTAAATTCACCCCTCCACTTT. It yields the protein CASRVAVNSPLHF.

The rearrangement joins TRBV4-1 to TRBJ2-7, with D possibly matching TRBD1 (5 bases). The CDR3 has 13 amino acids. Trimming took 3 bases from V and 3 from J, leaving 9 bases between them. CDR1 and CDR2 (germline): MGHRA, YSYEKL. The CDR3 region is CASSHGRGYEQYF. As DNA, the CDR3 is TGCGCCAGCAGCCACGGTAGGGGCTACGAGCAGTACTTC.

This clone came up once. The chain has TRBV7-3 and TRBJ2-1; D may correspond to TRBD1 or TRBD2 (5 bases each). The germline CDR1 and CDR2 sequences are SGHTA and FQGTGA. Trimming left V 2 bases short and J 4 bases short, with 9 bases between. The CDR3 runs 14 residues. The CDR3 reads CASSLLGDYNEQFF. In DNA, the CDR3 is TGTGCCAGCAGCTTACTGGGGGATTACAATGAGCAGTTCTTC.